The 32 T cell receptor beta chains below were found in one sample sequenced in a study of regulatory T cells in long-lasting Graves disease. HTBI primers from iRepertoire and Arm-PCR of CDR3 regions yielded the TCR beta libraries. Each CDR3 protein is one row after TCRdb ran MiXCR on the multiplex PCR reads. This sample has a few hundred thousand distinct CDR3 sequences, with roughly a fifth found just once. Time point specified: persistent/refractory GD, antithyroid drugs over 5 years with positive TRAb. TCR sequences were obtained from RNA taken from PBMCs. The material was peripheral blood mononuclear cells (PBMCs), obtained when the disease was refractory, from a patient treated with antithyroid drugs. Receptors originate from a female donor with Graves disease.

The V call is TRBV12-3 or TRBV12-4, the J call TRBJ2-3; D call uncertain. The CDR3 runs 15 residues. Deletions cut 1 base from V and 2 bases from J, with 10 bases between. The CDR3 DNA follows: TGTGCCAGCAGTTTAGAAGCACTTCTCACAGATACGCAGTATTTT. Translated, it gives CASSLEALLTDTQYF.

The V gene is TRBV6-2 or TRBV6-3, the J gene TRBJ1-1; a possible D gene is TRBD1 (5 bases). V dropped 4 bases and J dropped 11 bases, with 20 bases sitting between them. CDR1 MNHEY and CDR2 SVGEGT come from the germline V gene. The CDR3 consists of 14 residues. This chain's CDR3 is CASSSLRDLREAFF. Written as DNA, the CDR3 is TGTGCCAGCAGTTCCCTCCGGGACCTCCGTGAGGCTTTCTTT.

The rearrangement links TRBV4-3 to TRBJ1-1, with 8 bases fitting TRBD1. The CDR3 consists of 15 residues. Germline CDR1 LGHNA, CDR2 YSLEER. The junction had 3 bases not matched to a gene; V was cut back by 3 bases and J by 0 bases. CDR3 in DNA: TGCGCCAGCAGCCAGTGGACAGGGATGAACACTGAAGCTTTCTTT. As protein: CASSQWTGMNTEAFF.

V and J are TRBV9 and TRBJ1-2; 12 bases agree with TRBD1. Germline V lookup: CDR1 SGDLS, CDR2 YYNGEE. The length of the CDR3 is 17 residues. The V segment lost 4 bases and the J segment 5 bases; nucleotides outside the gene matches: 12. Here the CDR3 reads CASSYSPGTGGWYGYTF. Written as DNA, the CDR3 is TGTGCCAGCAGCTATAGCCCCGGGACAGGGGGCTGGTATGGCTACACCTTC.

The chain carries TRBV4-1 and TRBJ2-7; tentative D call: TRBD1 (6 bases). Trimming shortened V by 2 bases and J by 5 bases, and 16 bases separated the two germline ends. Germline V gene sequence: CDR1 MGHRA, CDR2 YSYEKL. The CDR3 is 15 amino acids. CDR3 residues: CASSQKQGRGHEQYF. The DNA for the CDR3 is TGCGCCAGCAGCCAAAAGCAGGGCAGGGGCCACGAGCAGTACTTC.

This clonotype has ten or more counts. The chain links TRBV7-6 to TRBJ2-7; D not resolved. In germline, CDR1 is SGHVS, CDR2 FNYEAQ. The CDR3 contains 13 residues. V gave up 1 base and J gave up 3 bases, with 7 bases separating them. CDR3 sequence: CASSLVPYYEQYF. For the CDR3, the DNA is TGTGCCAGCAGCTTAGTCCCCTACTACGAGCAGTACTTC.

This clonotype came up a few times. V is TRBV20-1 and J is TRBJ1-3; possibly TRBD1 for D (6 bases). This CDR3 comprises 16 residues. V lost 0 bases and J 4 bases, leaving 16 bases between the germline ends. The germline V gene encodes CDR1 DFQATT and CDR2 SNEGSKA (reference sequence). The CDR3 sequence: CSARDVQGLKGNTIYF. The CDR3 bases are TGCAGTGCTAGAGATGTCCAGGGGCTGAAGGGAAACACCATATATTTT.

This clonotype was found a few times. V is TRBV5-1 and J is TRBJ1-2; 7 bases line up with TRBD1. The J segment lost 8 bases and the V segment lost 5 bases, leaving 12 bases of the junction unmatched. The germline V gene has CDR1 SGHRS and CDR2 YFSETQ. The CDR3 runs to 14 residues. The DNA of the CDR3 is TGCGCCAGCAGTGTAGCGACAGGGAAGAAAGGCTACACCTTC. Translating gives CASSVATGKKGYTF. The whole variable domain, remainder taken from reference TRBV5-1 and TRBJ1-2, is KAGVTQTPRYLIKTRGQQVTLSCSPISGHRSVSWYQQTPGQGLQFLFEYFSETQRNKGNFPGRFSGRQFSNSRSEMNVSTLELGDSALYLCASSVATGKKGYTFGSGTRLTVV.

This clonotype was seen repeatedly, ten times or more. This chain uses TRBV29-1 with TRBJ1-1; TRBD1 agrees at 7 bases. CDR1 and CDR2 from the germline V gene are SQVTM and ANQGSEA. J gave up 1 base and V 6 bases, and 8 bases lay outside the gene matches. The CDR3 length is 14 residues. In DNA form, the CDR3 reads TGCAGCGTCCCCCGACAGGGAGAGAACACTGAAGCTTTCTTT. As protein: CSVPRQGENTEAFF.

In this sample, this clonotype turned up many times. The chain is built from TRBV28 and TRBJ1-4; D remains unclear. The CDR3 totals 15 residues. Germline V CDR1 and CDR2: MDHEN, SYDVKM. The V gene lost 7 bases and the J gene lost 3 bases, with 15 bases spanning the gap. As DNA, the CDR3 is TGTGCCAGCATGGCACCGCGAAGAGCTAATGAAAAACTGTTTTTT. Translating gives CASMAPRRANEKLFF.

This clonotype was counted only a few times. The chain links TRBV7-9 to TRBJ1-2; TRBD1 might be the D (5 bases). Looked up from germline, CDR1 is SEHNR and CDR2 is FQNEAQ (reference sequence). V lost 5 bases and J 1 base, leaving 11 bases between the germline ends. This CDR3 spans 14 amino acids. CDR3 loop: CASSARDGNYGYTF. The DNA of the CDR3 is TGTGCCAGCAGCGCCAGGGACGGTAACTATGGCTACACCTTC.

The chain couples TRBV24-1 to TRBJ2-5, with TRBD2 matching 14 bases. V was clipped by 7 bases and J by 4 bases; unmatched bases: 16. Looked up from germline, CDR1 is KGHDR and CDR2 is SFDVKD. This CDR3 contains 19 residues. CDR3 amino acids: CATSPRGRRTSGGLETQYF. The CDR3 nucleotides read TGTGCCACCAGCCCCCGGGGACGGAGGACTAGCGGGGGGCTAGAGACCCAGTACTTC.

For this clonotype: This may arise from a read error, as a much more abundant clone is one base away. The chain employs TRBV6-5 and TRBJ2-7; 11 bases map to TRBD2. This CDR3 has 15 residues. CDR1 is MNHEY, CDR2 SVGAGI, per germline. CDR3 amino acids: CASNYSASGRHEQYF. The CDR3 DNA sequence: TGTGCCAGCAATTACTCGGCTAGCGGGAGGCACGAGCAGTACTTC.

The V and J genes are TRBV10-3 and TRBJ2-7; 7 bases align to TRBD1. There are 14 residues in the CDR3. Germline assignment: CDR1 ENHRY and CDR2 SYGVKD. V was clipped by 6 bases and J by 2 bases; unmatched bases: 7. This CDR3 reads CAIRKGQNTYEQYF. The DNA of the CDR3 is TGTGCCATCAGAAAGGGACAGAACACCTACGAGCAGTACTTC.

V and J are TRBV25-1 and TRBJ1-4; D might be TRBD1 (5 bases). Germline CDR1 is MGHDK and CDR2 is SYGVNS. CDR3 size: 17 residues. V was trimmed by 4 bases and J by 10 bases, leaving 25 bases between them. The CDR3 is CASSADNTGLRVGKLFF. The CDR3 bases are TGTGCCAGCAGTGCAGACAACACGGGACTCAGGGTCGGAAAACTGTTTTTT.

This sequence joins TRBV6-1 and TRBJ2-5; TRBD2 matches 8 bases. This CDR3 contains 19 residues. Germline lookup yields CDR1 MNHNS and CDR2 SASEGT. V was clipped by 5 bases and J by 1 base; unmatched bases: 18. CDR3 sequence: CASSTNLLGAGDPQETQYF. The CDR3 coding sequence is TGTGCCAGCAGTACCAACCTACTGGGAGCGGGAGACCCCCAAGAGACCCAGTACTTC.

In this sample, this clonotype turned up a few times. This chain uses TRBV28 with TRBJ2-3, with D perhaps TRBD2 (6 bases). Germline assignment: CDR1 MDHEN and CDR2 SYDVKM. The CDR3 extends over 12 amino acids. The V end lost 6 bases, the J end lost 8 bases, and 12 bases lay between the germline ends. In nucleotides, the CDR3 is TGTGCCAGCAGGGCGACAGCGGGTACGCAGTATTTT. It translates to CASRATAGTQYF. Combining the CDR3 with reference TRBV28 and TRBJ2-3 gives the whole variable domain DVKVTQSSRYLVKRTGEKVFLECVQDMDHENMFWYRQDPGLGLRLIYFSYDVKMKEKGDIPEGYSVSREKKERFSLILESASTNQTSMYLCASRATAGTQYFGPGTRLTVL.

This clonotype was found many times. The chain is built from TRBV12-3 or TRBV12-4 and TRBJ2-5; 11 nucleotides align to TRBD2. The J segment lost 4 bases and the V segment lost 6 bases, leaving 7 bases of the junction unmatched. The CDR3 extends over 15 amino acids. As DNA, the CDR3 is TGTGCCAGCAGCCCAGTAGCGGGGGGGCCAGAGACCCAGTACTTC. Translated: CASSPVAGGPETQYF.

This clonotype was seen ten or more times. The chain recombines TRBV28 with TRBJ1-5; no firm D call. V was trimmed by 5 bases and J by 5 bases, leaving 7 bases between them. CDR1 MDHEN and CDR2 SYDVKM come from the germline V gene. CDR3 size: 12 residues. The CDR3 spells CASSQYDQPQHF. CDR3 DNA sequence: TGTGCCAGCAGTCAATATGATCAGCCCCAGCATTTT.

The V and J genes are TRBV20-1 and TRBJ2-7; a weak D match, TRBD1 (5 bases). The V end was cut by 3 bases, the J end by 0 bases, with 15 bases between. The CDR3 spans 15 residues. Germline assignment: CDR1 DFQATT and CDR2 SNEGSKA (reference sequence). For the CDR3, the DNA is TGCAGTGCTAGGCCCCCACAGGTGAGCTCCTACGAGCAGTACTTC. Its translation is CSARPPQVSSYEQYF.

This chain links TRBV28 with TRBJ2-1; 10 bases fit TRBD1. The J segment lost 8 bases and the V segment lost 6 bases, leaving 4 bases of the junction unmatched. The CDR3 is 13 amino acids. Germline loops: CDR1 MDHEN, CDR2 SYDVKM. The CDR3 reads CASSDRGRDEQFF. The CDR3 DNA follows: TGTGCCAGCAGCGACAGGGGGCGGGATGAGCAGTTCTTC.

A note on this clonotype: At one end the junction does not follow the germline gene, possibly because of a read error. The chain employs TRBV12-3 or TRBV12-4 and TRBJ1-2; D remains ambiguous. The CDR3 sequence is 13 residues long. CDR3 coding DNA: TGTGCCAGCAGTTTAGGAGCAACCTATGCCTACACCTTC. This codes for CASSLGATYAYTF.

This clonotype was seen more than once but under ten times. The chain has TRBV20-1 and TRBJ2-1, with D tentatively TRBD2 (5 bases). Trimming removed 2 bases from V and 9 bases from J, with 14 bases in between. This CDR3 contains 13 residues. Germline V gene sequence: CDR1 DFQATT, CDR2 SNEGSKA (reference sequence). The CDR3 nucleotides read TGCAGTGCTAGATGGCGAGAACTAGGTGAGCAGTTCTTC. It is translated as CSARWRELGEQFF.

This clonotype was counted a few times. The rearrangement links TRBV11-2 to TRBJ2-2; D is unresolved. Germline V lookup: CDR1 SGHAT, CDR2 FQNNGV. V lost 5 bases to trimming and J lost 6 bases, with 7 bases between them. The CDR3 spans 12 residues. The CDR3 here is CASSMKAGELFF. CDR3 DNA sequence: TGTGCCAGCAGCATGAAGGCCGGGGAGCTGTTTTTT.

The chain links TRBV6-9 to TRBJ2-1, with 11 bases aligning to TRBD2. The length of the CDR3 is 16 residues. The junction had 11 bases not matched to a gene; V was cut back by 3 bases and J by 10 bases. CDR1 and CDR2 from the germline V gene are MNHGY and SVAAGI. The CDR3 nucleotides read TGTGCCAGCAGTTACGGGGTAGCGGGGGGGGGTTGGGAGCAGTTCTTC. Translated: CASSYGVAGGGWEQFF.

The rearrangement links TRBV5-1 to TRBJ1-2; D not resolved. The CDR3 runs to 15 residues. In germline, CDR1 is SGHRS, CDR2 YFSETQ. V was cut by 4 bases and J by 4 bases, with 17 bases left in between. CDR3 sequence (DNA): TGCGCCAGCAGCCTCGAGATCTCCAGCCTCTATGGCTACACCTTC. This translates into CASSLEISSLYGYTF.

This clonotype came up many times. The chain joins TRBV2 to TRBJ2-5; 10 bases fit TRBD2. The CDR3 has 17 amino acids. Germline V CDR1 and CDR2: SNHLY, FYNNEI. V gave up 8 bases and J gave up 5 bases; unmatched junction bases: 17. In DNA form, the CDR3 reads TGTGCCAGCTTGCCTGACTCCTTAGCGGGGGGCTGGGAGACCCAGTACTTC. Protein product: CASLPDSLAGGWETQYF.

There are many counts of this clonotype. This rearrangement joins TRBV19 to TRBJ1-1, with D uncertain. This CDR3 has 14 amino acids. Trimming took 2 bases from V and 2 from J, leaving 9 bases between them. CDR1 LNHDA and CDR2 SQIVND come from the germline V gene (reference sequence). CDR3 amino acids: CASSISRINTEAFF. CDR3 coding DNA: TGTGCCAGTAGTATATCGCGGATTAACACTGAAGCTTTCTTT.

In this sample, this clonotype turned up many times. CDR3 sequence reads: CASSFTRVSDNSPLHF. DNA of the CDR3: TGTGCCAGCAGTTTTACGAGGGTTTCCGATAATTCACCCCTCCACTTT. The chain recombines TRBV28 with TRBJ1-6; D uncertain. Trimming cost V 3 bases and J 5 bases, with 14 bases left between them. The germline gives CDR1 MDHEN, CDR2 SYDVKM. This CDR3 has 16 amino acids. The complete variable domain, with remaining parts taken from reference TRBV28 and TRBJ1-6, reads DVKVTQSSRYLVKRTGEKVFLECVQDMDHENMFWYRQDPGLGLRLIYFSYDVKMKEKGDIPEGYSVSREKKERFSLILESASTNQTSMYLCASSFTRVSDNSPLHFGNGTRLTVT.

At least ten counts were recorded for this clonotype. Written as DNA, the CDR3 is TGTGCCAGCAGCGCGGATGGTGGGCAGGGAGATGGCTACACCTTC. This sequence encodes CASSADGGQGDGYTF. The chain links TRBV2 to TRBJ1-2; a possible D gene is TRBD1 (5 bases). The V and J ends lost 6 bases and 6 bases respectively, with 20 bases between them. Germline values: CDR1 SNHLY, CDR2 FYNNEI. The CDR3 runs 15 residues.

This clonotype showed up just a few times. CDR3 in DNA: TGTGCCAGCAGCGCTCCAGGGTGGAGGGGAGAGACCCAGTACTTC. This codes for CASSAPGWRGETQYF. The chain recombines TRBV9 with TRBJ2-5; D may be TRBD2 (6 bases). The CDR3 length is 15 residues. Trimming took off 3 bases at V and 4 bases at J, with 16 bases between the two ends. Germline V gene sequence: CDR1 SGDLS, CDR2 YYNGEE.

This chain connects TRBV12-3 or TRBV12-4 to TRBJ2-1; 9 nucleotides match TRBD2. Germline trimming cut 3 bases from V and 8 bases from J; bases unmatched to any gene: 11. This CDR3 is 16 amino acids long. This CDR3 reads CASSFPSGMVNDEQFF. CDR3 bases: TGTGCCAGCAGTTTTCCTAGCGGGATGGTCAACGATGAGCAGTTCTTC.